This T cell receptor (beta chain) was found in a study of blood T cell repertoires in COVID-19. The overall study: Whether acute or convalescent, the COVID-19 samples came from the United States, Italy and Spain.

The protocol was immunoSEQ multiplex PCR, while the TCRdb copy is restricted to in-frame clones and leaves out a portion. In the table there are roughly 270,000 clones, 85% of which are singletons. Recruitment covered under 25 US areas and drew participants whose ages spanned roughly 18 to 100 years. Resolution of symptoms, clearance, or two negative PCRs was present in recovered Cohort 3 donors. Deletions cut 2 bases from V and 6 bases from J, with 19 bases between. The CDR3 length is 16 residues. CDR1 and CDR2 from the germline V gene are SGHAT and FQNNGV. What was sequenced was PBMCs or T cells enriched from blood (not recorded which). This TCR derives from a woman aged 50 to 60 who had recovered from COVID-19. V usage is TRBV11-2 and J usage is TRBJ1-1; no clear D gene. CDR3 coding DNA: TGTGCCAGCAGCTTAAATTTAGAGGTCAGACCCTCTGAAGCTTTCTTT. Its protein product is CASSLNLEVRPSEAFF. The variable domain in full, completed from reference TRBV11-2 and TRBJ1-1, reads EAGVAQSPRYKIIEKRQSVAFWCNPISGHATLYWYQQILGQGPKLLIQFQNNGVVDDSQLPKDRFSAERLKGVDSTLKIQPAKLEDSAVYLCASSLNLEVRPSEAFFGQGTRLTVV.